This T cell receptor beta chain was captured in a study of vaccination effects on CD4 cells after COVID-19. The germline gives CDR1 SGDLS, CDR2 YYNGEE. J lost 2 bases, V lost 0 bases, and 6 bases had no gene match. The CDR3 loop spans 16 amino acids. The sample holds a few counts of this clone. What it binds is unknown. Profiling relied on immunoSEQ multiplex PCR, and the TCRdb table lists in-frame clones only, not all of them. The top ten hold 4.3% of the sample, which has fewer than 75,000 clones, 78% seen once. The authors isolated CD4+ T cells after around 11 days of culture. The cohort was immunized with two doses of either the BNT162b2 or mRNA-1273 vaccine.

Sequencing was performed on CD4+ T cells from PBMCs cultured without peptide, taken after COVID-19 vaccination. V gene TRBV9 combines with J gene TRBJ2-3, with TRBD2 identical over 7 bases. The TCR was taken from a human donor who received a COVID-19 vaccine. For the CDR3, the DNA is TGTGCCAGCAGCGTAGATTGGGAGGGCTCCACAGATACGCAGTATTTT. Residues: CASSVDWEGSTDTQYF.